The sample holds a few counts of the clone carrying this T cell receptor beta chain. Antigen unknown. TCRdb itself ran the 5' RACE reads through MiXCR, one entry per CDR3 protein. The table shows over 600,000 distinct CDR3 sequences, with 15% to 20% occurring only once. The data derive from a study of CD8 T cells in ankylosing spondylitis. Study outcomes and limitations: A TCR beta motif of 8 or 9 highly homologous variants appeared characteristic of ankylosing spondylitis blood. Reactive arthritis synovial fluid and blood were previously reported to contain some motif variants. Reportedly, significant enrichment of disease-linked clones occurred in matched ankylosing spondylitis synovial fluid.

The source is a male donor with ankylosing spondylitis. Sample: blood, either unsorted or a sorted T cell fraction (not recorded which).

As DNA, the CDR3 is TGTGCCAGCAGCCCCTTGCAGGGCGTAACCTCTGGGGCCAACGTCCTGACTTTC. It yields the protein CASSPLQGVTSGANVLTF. The chain carries TRBV12-3 or TRBV12-4 and TRBJ2-6, with D possibly matching TRBD1 (5 bases). This CDR3 region has 18 residues. V shed 6 bases and J shed 0 bases, with 18 bases lying between them.